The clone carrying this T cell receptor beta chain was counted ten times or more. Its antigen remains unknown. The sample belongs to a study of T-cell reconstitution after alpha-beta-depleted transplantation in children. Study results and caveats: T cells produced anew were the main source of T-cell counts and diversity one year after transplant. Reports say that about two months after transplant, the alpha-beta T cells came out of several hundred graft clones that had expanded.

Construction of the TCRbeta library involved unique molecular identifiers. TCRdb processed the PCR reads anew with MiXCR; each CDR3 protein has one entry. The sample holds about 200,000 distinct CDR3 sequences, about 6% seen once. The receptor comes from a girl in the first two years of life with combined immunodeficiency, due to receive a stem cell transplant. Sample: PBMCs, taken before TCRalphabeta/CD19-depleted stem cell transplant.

CDR3 amino acids: CASSEYQGDINEKLFF. CDR3 in DNA: TGTGCCAGCAGTGAATATCAAGGGGATATAAATGAAAAACTGTTTTTT. This chain uses TRBV25-1 with TRBJ1-4; a weak D match, TRBD1 (5 bases). Germline V gene lookup returns CDR1 MGHDK and CDR2 SYGVNS. The CDR3 extends over 16 amino acids. V was trimmed by 0 bases and J by 5 bases, leaving 13 bases between them.